Here is one TCR beta chain with its context. The sample is drawn from a study of blood T cell repertoires in COVID-19. This CDR3 has 13 amino acids. Unmatched junction bases numbered 7, after V lost 5 bases and J lost 8 bases. Germline-derived CDR1 and CDR2 are MNHEY and SMNVEV (reference sequence). Per the study methods: Estimation of nucleated cell counts was performed using reference gene primer amplification. Clones were sequenced by immunoSEQ multiplex PCR, and TCRdb holds only the in-frame ones, with some missing. From that table come the V and J calls and clone size; the DNA was used to work out D and trimming. The table records 250,000 or so clones, around 81% of them present only once. The study recruited people aged about 18 to 90 years across some 23 US areas. Assignment of participants to cohorts was predicated upon participant-reported clinical history. All recovered Cohort 3 donors got two negative PCRs, got clearance, or saw symptom resolution.

Sequencing was carried out using PBMCs or T cells enriched from blood (not recorded which). This receptor was taken from a man aged 45-65 years who had recovered from COVID-19. The chain uses TRBV27 and TRBJ1-2, with 8 bases fitting TRBD1. The CDR3 nucleotides read TGTGCCAGCAGTGTACACAGGGGGAAAGGCTACACCTTC. Amino acid sequence: CASSVHRGKGYTF.